Sequencing of this T cell receptor (beta chain) was carried out in a study of cytomegalovirus exposure and HLA in healthy donors. Repertoires were generated with immunoSEQ multiplex PCR, while TCRdb's copy carries only in-frame clones and drops some. The sample yields a few hundred thousand clones, 80% to 90% seen once. V gave up 3 bases and J gave up 2 bases, with 10 bases separating them. CDR1 is SEHNR, CDR2 FQNEAQ, per germline (reference sequence). The CDR3 sequence is 15 residues long. This clone was observed at least ten times. The origin of this receptor is a young woman in good health and CMV-seronegative. The rearrangement joins TRBV7-9 to TRBJ2-2; TRBD2 is a possible D gene (5 bases). Sequences were obtained from PBMCs. CDR3 in amino acids: CASSLWLANTGELFF. The CDR3 bases are TGTGCCAGCAGCTTGTGGCTAGCTAACACCGGGGAGCTGTTTTTT.